This section outlines one TCR beta chain sequence together with its context. Its antigen is as yet unknown. V lost 6 bases and J 12 bases, leaving 17 bases between the germline ends. Germline CDR1 MNHEY, CDR2 SVGAGI. This CDR3 region has 13 residues. This specimen comes from a study of T cell responses to AZD1222 COVID-19 vaccine. General study points: Variant regions that are unmutated are reportedly the target of nearly half of spike-specific TCRs. Donors were largely white British and mainly female; clonal diversity was possibly underestimated. Baseline serology detected seropositivity in only six or seven AZD1222 recipients.

Clones were read by immunoSEQ multiplex PCR, and TCRdb kept only the in-frame ones, dropping some. The repertoire holds 95,000 to 150,000 clones, with approximately 90% as singletons. V and J are TRBV6-5 and TRBJ1-4; D may be TRBD1 (6 bases). This sample comprised peripheral blood, obtained 28 days after the second dose of the MenACWY control vaccine. The source is an adult who received the MenACWY meningococcal vaccine as a control. The CDR3 DNA reads TGTGCCAGCAGCGGACAGCCGCGAATGGAACTGTTTTTT. Its protein product is CASSGQPRMELFF.